This TCR beta chain was sequenced during a study of follicular helper T cells after annual influenza vaccination. Study context: Some donors were sampled over the 2013-2014, 2014-2015 and 2015-2016 vaccinations.

The time point is: 2013-2014 season, 7 days after vaccination. The CDR3 loop spans 15 amino acids. Germline CDR1 is GTSNPN and CDR2 is SVGIG (reference sequence). V was pared by 0 bases and J by 4 bases, with 15 bases between. Assay: immunoSEQ multiplex PCR; the TCRdb copy retains only in-frame clones and omits some. Here the sample spans some 5,200 clones, around 90% being singletons. This TCR came from an adult who received the influenza vaccine. The specimen was CXCR5+ CD38- circulating T follicular helper cells from blood, collected 7 days after influenza vaccination. Indicated subset: circulating Tfh, non-naive CD4+CXCR5+PD-1+ (ICOS+CD38+ or ICOS-CD38-). The chain combines TRBV30 with TRBJ1-2; tentatively, D is TRBD1 (5 bases). This CDR3 is CAWSVVGRVIYGYTF. The CDR3 coding sequence is TGTGCCTGGAGTGTGGTGGGCAGGGTGATCTATGGCTACACCTTC. Looking up the rest from reference TRBV30 and TRBJ1-2 gives the full variable domain: SQTIHQWPATLVQPVGSPLSLECTVEGTSNPNLYWYRQAAGRGLQLLFYSVGIGQISSEVPQNLSASRPQDRQFILSSKKLLLSDSGFYLCAWSVVGRVIYGYTFGSGTRLTVV.